The 14 T cell receptor beta chains given below trace back to one sample, sequenced in a study of T-cell reconstitution after alpha-beta-depleted transplantation in children. The library targeted TCRbeta and was prepared with unique molecular identifiers. TCRdb reprocessed the PCR reads with MiXCR, giving one entry per CDR3 protein. The repertoire holds roughly 790,000 distinct CDR3 sequences, with approximately 15% as singletons. Here the sequenced sample was PBMCs, mostly from graft donor cells, taken 360 days after TCRalphabeta/CD19-depleted stem cell transplant. These TCRs come from a male patient between 10 and 17 years old who had a stem cell transplant for acute lymphoblastic leukemia, so the T cells may come from the graft donor.

This clonotype was counted at least ten times. This chain connects TRBV4-1 to TRBJ2-7; D uncertain. Germline loops: CDR1 MGHRA, CDR2 YSYEKL. The CDR3 consists of 14 residues. Trimming took 2 bases from V and 4 from J, leaving 12 bases between them. In DNA form, the CDR3 reads TGCGCCAGCAGCCAACTCTCTCCGGGTTACGAGCAGTACTTC. Protein: CASSQLSPGYEQYF.

The rearrangement joins TRBV9 to TRBJ2-3, with a weak D call TRBD1 (6 bases). V was shortened by 0 bases and J by 0 bases, with 14 bases between the two germline ends. CDR3 size: 17 residues. Germline V gene lookup returns CDR1 SGDLS and CDR2 YYNGEE. The CDR3 DNA reads TGTGCCAGCAGCGTAGCCTTGACAGGCTCTAGCACAGATACGCAGTATTTT. Translating gives CASSVALTGSSTDTQYF.

The table lists this clonotype with many counts. The V and J genes are TRBV29-1 and TRBJ2-4, with 11 bases aligning to TRBD2. Germline CDR1 reads SQVTM; CDR2 reads ANQGSEA. The CDR3 runs to 17 residues. V gave up 1 base and J gave up 1 base; unmatched junction bases: 6. The CDR3 DNA sequence: TGCAGCGTTGAAGTTCCGCCTAGCGGGAGGGCCAAAAACATTCAGTACTTC. Translating it yields CSVEVPPSGRAKNIQYF.

The J gene is TRBJ2-3, the V gene TRBV12-3 or TRBV12-4; D is perhaps TRBD1 (5 bases). Trimming shortened V by 7 bases and J by 3 bases, and 14 bases separated the two germline ends. The CDR3 is 14 residues long. The CDR3 DNA reads as TGTGCCAGCATCGAAGGGGTTGCGACAGATACGCAGTATTTT. This gives the protein CASIEGVATDTQYF.

The chain is built from TRBV24-1 and TRBJ2-1; TRBD1 aligns across 7 bases. V was clipped by 2 bases and J by 10 bases; unmatched bases: 4. The V gene's germline CDR1 is KGHDR and CDR2 SFDVKD. There are 13 residues in the CDR3. The chain's CDR3 is CATSDWDSREQFF. In DNA form, the CDR3 reads TGTGCCACCAGTGATTGGGACAGTCGGGAGCAGTTCTTC.

This clonotype has ten or more counts. V is TRBV12-3 or TRBV12-4 and J is TRBJ2-1; TRBD2 aligns across 11 bases. The CDR3 loop spans 16 amino acids. Trimming at V came to 4 bases and at J to 4 bases, leaving 6 bases not matched to a gene. CDR3 DNA sequence: TGTGCCAGCAGTTCGGAGGGACTAGCGGCATACAATGAGCAGTTCTTC. Protein sequence: CASSSEGLAAYNEQFF.

The chain has TRBV9 and TRBJ2-4, with 7 bases fitting TRBD2. V dropped 0 bases and J dropped 5; count of bases not matched to a gene: 5. The germline gives CDR1 SGDLS, CDR2 YYNGEE. CDR3 length: 15 amino acids. The CDR3 bases are TGTGCCAGCAGCGTAGGGGGGGGGACGGAAAACATTCAGTACTTC. It translates to CASSVGGGTENIQYF. Filled out from reference TRBV9 and TRBJ2-4, the complete variable domain reads DSGVTQTPKHLITATGQRVTLRCSPRSGDLSVYWYQQSLDQGLQFLIQYYNGEERAKGNILERFSAQQFPDLHSELNLSSLELGDSALYFCASSVGGGTENIQYFGAGTRLSVL.

This clonotype was seen more than once but under ten times. V and J are TRBV7-9 and TRBJ2-3; D may correspond to TRBD1 or TRBD2 (5 bases each). Trimming removed 7 bases at V and 1 base at J, with 18 bases between. Looked up from germline, CDR1 is SEHNR and CDR2 is FQNEAQ (reference sequence). The CDR3 runs 16 residues. The CDR3, as DNA: TGTGCCAGCACCTCTACTCCGGGACCGCGCACAGATACGCAGTATTTT. Its protein product is CASTSTPGPRTDTQYF. The full variable domain, completed using reference TRBV7-9 and TRBJ2-3, is DTGVSQNPRHKITKRGQNVTFRCDPISEHNRLYWYRQTLGQGPEFLTYFQNEAQLEKSRLLSDRFSAERPKGSFSTLEIQRTEQGDSAMYLCASTSTPGPRTDTQYFGPGTRLTVL.

This rearrangement joins TRBV7-9 to TRBJ1-3; D unclear. This CDR3 is built from 16 residues. CDR1 SEHNR and CDR2 FQNEAQ come from the germline V gene (reference sequence). V lost 3 bases and J 0 bases, leaving 12 bases between the germline ends. CDR3: CASSFEGVLSGNTIYF. The DNA for the CDR3 is TGTGCCAGCAGCTTCGAGGGTGTCCTCTCTGGAAACACCATATATTTT.

The sample holds a few counts of this clonotype. This chain links TRBV20-1 with TRBJ2-1; 7 nucleotides match TRBD2. V was pared by 5 bases and J by 9 bases, with 10 bases of the junction left unmatched. The CDR3 covers 13 residues. Germline V lookup: CDR1 DFQATT, CDR2 SNEGSKA (reference sequence). CDR3 sequence reads: CSAPPGSGTEQFF. The CDR3 bases are TGCAGTGCTCCCCCCGGGAGCGGGACTGAGCAGTTCTTC.

This chain uses TRBV20-1 with TRBJ2-2, with TRBD2 matching over 8 bases. This CDR3 has 16 amino acids. CDR1 and CDR2 (germline): DFQATT, SNEGSKA (reference sequence). With V trimmed by 3 bases and J by 0 bases, 6 bases remained unmatched. The CDR3 loop is CSASENSGTNTGELFF. Written as DNA, the CDR3 is TGCAGTGCTAGCGAGAATAGCGGGACGAACACCGGGGAGCTGTTTTTT.

This clonotype has a count of ten or more. V is TRBV29-1 and J is TRBJ2-7; D ambiguous. Between the trimmed V and J ends, which lost 3 bases and 2 bases, there was a span of 8 bases. Germline V gene data show CDR1 as SQVTM and CDR2 as ANQGSEA. The CDR3 totals 12 residues. The CDR3 region is CSVDAGTYEQYF. The DNA of the CDR3 is TGCAGCGTTGATGCAGGAACCTACGAGCAGTACTTC.

The chain links TRBV12-5 to TRBJ2-3; D unclear. V gave up 5 bases and J gave up 6 bases, with 21 bases separating them. This CDR3 has 16 residues. From germline, CDR1 is LGHNT and CDR2 FRNRAP. CDR3 sequence reads: CASGGERLSQTDTQYF. DNA for the CDR3: TGTGCTAGTGGTGGCGAGAGACTCTCCCAAACGGATACGCAGTATTTT.

This clonotype was seen a few times. The chain joins TRBV5-1 to TRBJ1-2, with a weak D call TRBD1 (5 bases). This CDR3 is built from 13 residues. Germline CDR1 and CDR2: SGHRS and YFSETQ. V was shortened by 0 bases and J by 8 bases, with 11 bases between the two germline ends. The CDR3 DNA follows: TGCGCCAGCAGCTTGGCCCAAGGGGCCGGCTACACCTTC. Protein sequence: CASSLAQGAGYTF.